This entry is about one T cell receptor beta chain. Its antigen is as yet unknown. The sample originates from a study of shared clonotypes between healthy human individuals. Samples underwent the assay at deep level. The repertoire was sequenced with immunoSEQ multiplex PCR; TCRdb's copy has only in-frame clones and lacks some. The sample lists 2.3 million or so clones; 80% to 95% were seen once. A CD45RA-negative memory subset and a CD45RA+ naive subset were separated from the CD4+ cells. The study, taken as a whole, reports: It was observed that 5% to 6.5% of naive CD4 clonotypes were shared across a handful of donors. Enrolling few donors narrowed the genetic and exposure-history diversity that was represented.

The sample consisted of naive CD4+ T cells from PBMCs. Subset specified: CD45RA+ positively selected. The receptor was isolated from a man between 18 and 29 years old in good health. Some clones in this sample may be carry-over from other donors' samples.

For the CDR3, the DNA is TGCGCCAGCAGTGGAAACCGGGACAGGAGGGGGTCAAGTGAGCCCCAGCATTTT. This encodes CASSGNRDRRGSSEPQHF. This rearrangement joins TRBV10-1 to TRBJ1-5, with 8 bases that match TRBD1. V shed 4 bases, J shed 8 bases, and the junction held 19 bases outside the gene matches. Germline V gene sequence: CDR1 WNHNN, CDR2 SYGVQD (reference sequence). The CDR3 consists of 18 residues.